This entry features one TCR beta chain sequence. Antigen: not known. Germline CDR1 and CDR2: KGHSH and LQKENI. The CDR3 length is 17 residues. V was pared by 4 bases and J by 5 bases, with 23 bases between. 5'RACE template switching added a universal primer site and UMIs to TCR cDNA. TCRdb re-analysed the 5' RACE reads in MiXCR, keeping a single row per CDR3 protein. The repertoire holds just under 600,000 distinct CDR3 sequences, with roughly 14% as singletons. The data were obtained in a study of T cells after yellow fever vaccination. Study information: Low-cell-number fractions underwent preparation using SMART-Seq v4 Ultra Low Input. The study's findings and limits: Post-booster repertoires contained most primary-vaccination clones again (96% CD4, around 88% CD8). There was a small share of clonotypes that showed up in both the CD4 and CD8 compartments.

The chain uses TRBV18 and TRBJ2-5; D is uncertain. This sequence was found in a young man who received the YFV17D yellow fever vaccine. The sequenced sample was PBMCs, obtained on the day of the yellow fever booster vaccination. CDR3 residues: CASSLNGGQSSQETQYF. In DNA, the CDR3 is TGTGCCAGCTCACTAAATGGTGGCCAATCCTCCCAGGAGACCCAGTACTTC.